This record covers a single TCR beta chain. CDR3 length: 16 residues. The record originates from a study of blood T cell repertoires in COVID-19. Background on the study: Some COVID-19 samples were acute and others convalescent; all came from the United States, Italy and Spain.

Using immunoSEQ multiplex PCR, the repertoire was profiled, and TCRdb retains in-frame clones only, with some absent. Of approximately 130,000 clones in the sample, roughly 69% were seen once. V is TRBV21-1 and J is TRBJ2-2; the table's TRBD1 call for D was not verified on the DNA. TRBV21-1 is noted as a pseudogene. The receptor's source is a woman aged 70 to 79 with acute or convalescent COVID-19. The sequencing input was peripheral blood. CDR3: CASRKEGTDNTGELFF. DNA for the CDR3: TGTGCCAGCAGAAAAGAGGGGACAGACAACACCGGGGAGCTGTTTTTT.